Shown below are 15 T cell receptor beta chains from a single sample sequenced in a study of blood T cell repertoires in COVID-19. The protocol was immunoSEQ multiplex PCR, while the TCRdb copy is restricted to in-frame clones and leaves out a portion. Among tens of thousands of clones listed, around 86% were seen once. The material sequenced was peripheral blood. All receptors come from a man aged 50 to 59 with active or convalescent COVID-19.

Turning to this clone: One end of the junction does not line up with germline, which may come from a read error. This chain joins TRBV3-1 (or the pseudogene TRBV3-2) and TRBJ1-1, with 9 bases that match TRBD1. The CDR3 extends over 15 amino acids. Germline V gene lookup returns CDR1 LGHDT and CDR2 YNNKEL (reference sequence). The CDR3 DNA follows: TGTGCCAGCAGCCGGGCGGGACAGGGCAACAGTGAAGCTTTCTTT. Translated, it gives CASSRAGQGNSEAFF.

The chain recombines TRBV6-5 with TRBJ1-2; 7 nucleotides agree with TRBD1. V was pared by 5 bases and J by 5 bases, with 5 bases of the junction left unmatched. Germline V lookup: CDR1 MNHEY, CDR2 SVGAGI. The CDR3 contains 13 residues. CDR3 residues: CASSQRQGYGYTF. The CDR3 DNA follows: TGTGCCAGCAGTCAAAGACAGGGATATGGCTACACCTTC.

This clone has a handful of counts. This chain joins TRBV27 and TRBJ2-3, with TRBD1 matching 9 bases. The CDR3 loop spans 14 amino acids. Per germline, CDR1 MNHEY and CDR2 SMNVEV (reference sequence). V was clipped by 6 bases and J by 3 bases; unmatched bases: 4. CDR3: CASRRDRVTDTQYF. The CDR3 DNA reads TGTGCCAGCAGACGGGACAGGGTTACAGATACGCAGTATTTT.

V usage is TRBV4-1 and J usage is TRBJ2-1, with 9 nucleotides matching TRBD2. The CDR3 length is 17 residues. V trimming: 4 bases; J trimming: 3 bases; junction bases outside the gene matches: 10. CDR1 and CDR2 (germline): MGHRA, YSYEKL. The CDR3 coding sequence is TGCGCCAGCAGCCTCCTCGTTTCTAGCGGGATCTACAATGAGCAGTTCTTC. Translated: CASSLLVSSGIYNEQFF.

As concerns this clone: The identical CDR3 is also encoded by other nucleotide sequences in the sample. The V gene is TRBV19, the J gene TRBJ2-1, with TRBD2 matching 9 bases. The CDR3 sequence is 15 residues long. The V gene end was trimmed by 10 bases and the J gene end by 5 bases; junction bases not matched to a gene: 12. Germline values: CDR1 LNHDA, CDR2 SQIVND (reference sequence). The chain's CDR3 is CATQGARGGDNEQFF. The CDR3 nucleotides are TGTGCCACCCAAGGAGCGCGGGGGGGGGACAATGAGCAGTTCTTC.

CDR3: CASSKPFWQYF. CDR3 DNA: TGTGCCAGCAGCAAGCCGTTCTGGCAGTACTTC. The genes are TRBV27 and TRBJ2-7; no reliable D call. The CDR3 is 11 residues long. V lost 6 bases and J 9 bases, leaving 12 bases between the germline ends. The germline gives CDR1 MNHEY, CDR2 SMNVEV (reference sequence).

V usage is TRBV28 and J usage is TRBJ2-7, with 11 bases that match TRBD2. CDR1 MDHEN and CDR2 SYDVKM come from the germline V gene. CDR3 length equals 13 residues. J gave up 7 bases and V 7 bases, and 6 bases lay outside the gene matches. The CDR3 DNA sequence: TGTGCCAGCAATACTAGCGGGGGTAAAGAGCAGTACGTC. The encoded protein is CASNTSGGKEQYV.

This chain uses TRBV5-1 with TRBJ2-1; possibly TRBD2 for D (5 bases). The germline gives CDR1 SGHRS, CDR2 YFSETQ. The length of the CDR3 is 14 residues. Trimming pared 0 bases from V and 2 bases from J, leaving 6 bases between. DNA of the CDR3: TGCGCCAGCAGCTTGGCTAGCACCTACAATGAGCAGTTCTTC. It translates to CASSLASTYNEQFF.

The rearrangement joins TRBV28 to TRBJ1-6; possibly TRBD1 for D (6 bases). V lost 5 bases to trimming and J lost 7 bases, with 12 bases between them. CDR1 MDHEN and CDR2 SYDVKM come from the germline V gene. This CDR3 is 14 amino acids long. The CDR3 DNA sequence: TGTGCCAGCAGTCACAGGGTTTTGAATTCACCCCTCCACTTT. This codes for CASSHRVLNSPLHF. The full variable domain, completed using reference TRBV28 and TRBJ1-6, is DVKVTQSSRYLVKRTGEKVFLECVQDMDHENMFWYRQDPGLGLRLIYFSYDVKMKEKGDIPEGYSVSREKKERFSLILESASTNQTSMYLCASSHRVLNSPLHFGNGTRLTVT.

V and J are TRBV20-1 and TRBJ1-6; TRBD1 matches 9 bases. Germline V gene data show CDR1 as DFQATT and CDR2 as SNEGSKA (reference sequence). This CDR3 comprises 16 residues. The V gene end was trimmed by 3 bases and the J gene end by 7 bases; junction bases not matched to a gene: 10. CDR3 protein: CSASWAGGTGNSPLHF. DNA of the CDR3: TGCAGTGCTAGTTGGGCCGGTGGGACAGGGAATTCACCCCTCCACTTT.

The chain joins TRBV5-1 to TRBJ1-5, with D possibly TRBD1 on 5 matching bases. CDR1 SGHRS and CDR2 YFSETQ come from the germline V gene. This CDR3 spans 13 amino acids. Trimming shortened V by 7 bases and J by 0 bases, and 8 bases separated the two germline ends. CDR3 nucleotide sequence: TGCGCCAGCTCCGGGGGTAGCAATCAGCCCCAGCATTTT. Encoded protein: CASSGGSNQPQHF.

This chain links TRBV7-9 with TRBJ2-2; perhaps TRBD2 as D (6 bases). Trimming cost V 4 bases and J 3 bases, with 12 bases left between them. The CDR3 spans 15 residues. Germline loops: CDR1 SEHNR, CDR2 FQNEAQ (reference sequence). CDR3 protein: CASSYGGIDTGELFF. In DNA, the CDR3 is TGTGCCAGCAGCTATGGAGGGATCGACACCGGGGAGCTGTTTTTT. The full variable domain, in which reference TRBV7-9 and TRBJ2-2 provide the parts outside the CDR3, is DTGVSQNPRHKITKRGQNVTFRCDPISEHNRLYWYRQTLGQGPEFLTYFQNEAQLEKSRLLSDRFSAERPKGSFSTLEIQRTEQGDSAMYLCASSYGGIDTGELFFGEGSRLTVL.

This clone was counted a few times. The V call is TRBV5-1, the J call TRBJ2-7; TRBD2 agrees at 8 bases. CDR1 is SGHRS, CDR2 YFSETQ, per germline. V shed 1 base and J 5 bases; nucleotides not matched to a gene: 11. This CDR3 region has 16 residues. The CDR3 region has the DNA TGCGCCAGCAGCTTGCGGTTCGACGGGAGGGCAAACGAGCAGTACTTC. Translated, it gives CASSLRFDGRANEQYF.

The chain carries TRBV28 and TRBJ1-5; 7 bases agree with TRBD1. This CDR3 comprises 16 residues. The trim removed 5 bases at V and 1 base at J, leaving 8 bases unmatched. CDR1 MDHEN and CDR2 SYDVKM come from the germline V gene. CDR3 in DNA: TGTGCCAGCAGTCTGTCGACAGGGCGAAGCAATCAGCCCCAGCATTTT. Translating it yields CASSLSTGRSNQPQHF.

This chain links TRBV7-2 with TRBJ2-2, with TRBD1 identical over 7 bases. Germline CDR1 is SGHTA and CDR2 is FQGNSA. The CDR3 consists of 15 residues. Trimming cost V 4 bases and J 1 base; bases outside gene matches: 3. This CDR3 reads CASSSRTGNTGELFF. CDR3 nucleotides: TGTGCCAGCAGCTCGAGGACAGGGAACACCGGGGAGCTGTTTTTT. Full variable domain (outside the CDR3, taken from reference TRBV7-2 and TRBJ2-2): GAGVSQSPSNKVTEKGKDVELRCDPISGHTALYWYRQSLGQGLEFLIYFQGNSAPDKSGLPSDRFSAERTGGSVSTLTIQRTQQEDSAVYLCASSSRTGNTGELFFGEGSRLTVL.